This T cell receptor beta chain was identified during a study of tumor-infiltrating lymphocytes in localized non-small cell lung cancer. Whole-study context: Each patient gave resected tumor and non-adjacent uninvolved lung tissue.

Regarding this clone: Its antigen is currently unknown.

TCRdb's copy holds only in-frame clones and misses some; the assay was immunoSEQ multiplex PCR. The repertoire includes some 8,000 clones, 60% to 80% of them detected once, and less than 15% sits in the top ten. The study, taken as a whole, reports: Different pieces of the same tissue went to different assays, confounding technical variation with intratumor heterogeneity.

V was pared by 3 bases and J by 3 bases, with 6 bases of the junction left unmatched. CDR1 SGHRS and CDR2 YFSETQ come from the germline V gene. CDR3 size: 15 residues. This TCR was sampled from a human donor with non-small cell lung cancer. The chain has TRBV5-1 and TRBJ2-1; 7 nucleotides line up with TRBD2. Sequencing input: uninvolved lung tissue not adjacent to the tumor. CDR3 DNA: TGCGCCAGCAGCTCTTCGGGAGGCGACTACAATGAGCAGTTCTTC. The encoded protein is CASSSSGGDYNEQFF.